The 14 T cell receptor beta chains given below trace back to one sample, sequenced in a study of T-cell memory formation after mild COVID-19. In TCRdb, the 5' RACE reads were re-called with MiXCR into one record per CDR3 protein. The table records hundreds of thousands of distinct CDR3 sequences, around a sixth of them present only once. The sequenced sample consisted of PBMCs or a T cell subset sorted from them (not recorded which). Receptors were obtained from an adult woman who had mild COVID-19 (a few samples of this study predate the infection). Cell type and time point are not known.

The chain carries TRBV20-1 and TRBJ1-1, with D maybe TRBD1 (5 bases). The length of the CDR3 is 14 residues. The V gene's germline CDR1 is DFQATT and CDR2 SNEGSKA (reference sequence). The V and J ends lost 0 bases and 5 bases respectively, with 13 bases between them. CDR3 protein: CSARDRGPGTEAFF. The CDR3 DNA sequence: TGCAGTGCTAGAGATAGGGGTCCGGGGACTGAAGCTTTCTTT.

This clonotype showed up just a few times. The CDR3 sequence is CASSLRLREQFF. In DNA, the CDR3 is TGTGCCAGCAGCTTACGATTAAGGGAGCAGTTCTTC. J is TRBJ2-1 and V is TRBV5-6; the D is unclear. Germline V gene data show CDR1 as SGHDT and CDR2 as YYEEEE. With 2 bases removed from V and 10 bases from J, the gap between germline ends came to 10 bases. The CDR3 spans 12 residues.

V gene TRBV4-3 combines with J gene TRBJ1-2, with no clear D. The germline V gene encodes CDR1 LGHNA and CDR2 YSLEER. The CDR3 runs to 15 residues. V was shortened by 1 base and J by 8 bases, with 17 bases between the two germline ends. The CDR3 protein is CASSQVLRAYGGYTF. In DNA, the CDR3 is TGCGCCAGCAGCCAAGTGCTCAGAGCCTATGGGGGCTACACCTTC.

This clonotype was seen a handful of times. J is TRBJ1-6 and V is TRBV7-2; 8 bases fit TRBD1. Germline trimming cut 3 bases from V and 10 bases from J; bases unmatched to any gene: 5. CDR1 and CDR2 from the germline V gene are SGHTA and FQGNSA. There are 14 residues in the CDR3. The CDR3 DNA follows: TGTGCCAGCAGCTTGGGACAGGTGAAATCACCCCTCCACTTT. This sequence encodes CASSLGQVKSPLHF.

V usage is TRBV5-1 and J usage is TRBJ2-5; D is undetermined. CDR1 is SGHRS, CDR2 YFSETQ, per germline. V was shortened by 0 bases and J by 5 bases, with 11 bases between the two germline ends. This CDR3 has 14 amino acids. DNA of the CDR3: TGCGCCAGCAGCTTGGATGCCCTCACGGAGACCCAGTACTTC. Translation gives CASSLDALTETQYF.

The chain has TRBV20-1 and TRBJ1-1, with a possible D match to TRBD1 (5 bases). Germline V gene sequence: CDR1 DFQATT, CDR2 SNEGSKA (reference sequence). There are 14 residues in the CDR3. V was shortened by 2 bases and J by 3 bases, with 13 bases between the two germline ends. This CDR3 reads CSARSGARDTEAFF. The CDR3 DNA reads TGCAGTGCTAGATCTGGGGCGAGGGACACTGAAGCTTTCTTT.

This clonotype was recorded at least ten times. The rearrangement joins TRBV27 to TRBJ2-2; D remains unclear. Germline V gene sequence: CDR1 MNHEY, CDR2 SMNVEV (reference sequence). The V end was cut by 0 bases, the J end by 0 bases, with 5 bases between. The length of the CDR3 is 15 residues. The CDR3 loop is CASSLSVPNTGELFF. The DNA for the CDR3 is TGTGCCAGCAGTTTATCCGTACCGAACACCGGGGAGCTGTTTTTT.

The J gene is TRBJ2-7, the V gene TRBV6-2 or TRBV6-3, with 11 bases fitting TRBD1. The V gene end was trimmed by 0 bases and the J gene end by 6 bases; junction bases not matched to a gene: 7. Germline-derived CDR1 and CDR2 are MNHEY and SVGEGT. The CDR3 length is 16 residues. CDR3 protein: CASSYSSGQGASEQYF. In DNA form, the CDR3 reads TGTGCCAGCAGTTACTCATCCGGACAGGGGGCGAGCGAGCAGTACTTC.

The CDR3 region has the DNA TGTGCCAGCAGCCAAGATGGGAGAGACAGGGGATATGAGCAGTTCTTC. Its translation: CASSQDGRDRGYEQFF. The J gene is TRBJ2-1, the V gene TRBV4-2, with 8 bases aligning to TRBD1. The CDR3 is made up of 16 amino acids. V lost 0 bases, J lost 8 bases, and 9 bases stayed unmatched. The germline V gene encodes CDR1 LGHNA and CDR2 YNFKEQ.

The chain recombines TRBV6-5 with TRBJ1-1; 10 positions agree with TRBD1. The germline CDR1 and CDR2 sequences are MNHEY and SVGAGI. V was clipped by 6 bases and J by 3 bases; unmatched bases: 10. CDR3 size: 16 residues. CDR3 in amino acids: CASRLTPGQGHTEAFF. CDR3 DNA: TGTGCCAGCAGACTCACGCCGGGACAGGGGCACACTGAAGCTTTCTTT.

This clonotype was found a few times. The gene calls are TRBV14 and TRBJ2-7; 7 bases fit TRBD2. There are 14 residues in the CDR3. Germline CDR1 SGHDN, CDR2 FVKESK. Germline trimming cut 4 bases from V and 3 bases from J; bases unmatched to any gene: 6. CDR3 nucleotide sequence: TGTGCCAGCAGCCGGCGGGACTACCACTACGAGCAGTACTTC. As protein: CASSRRDYHYEQYF.

The J gene is TRBJ2-7, the V gene TRBV5-6; perhaps TRBD2 as D (6 bases). V was cut by 4 bases and J by 5 bases, with 19 bases left in between. CDR3 length: 15 residues. Germline V CDR1 and CDR2: SGHDT, YYEEEE. The CDR3 DNA follows: TGTGCCAGCAGCCCGCGTTATTTGGGAGGTGACGAGCAGTACTTC. This gives the protein CASSPRYLGGDEQYF.

The V gene is TRBV7-9, the J gene TRBJ2-3; tentatively, D is TRBD1 (6 bases). Trimming took 6 bases from V and 7 from J, leaving 14 bases between them. Germline V gene sequence: CDR1 SEHNR, CDR2 FQNEAQ (reference sequence). The CDR3 totals 13 residues. The CDR3 DNA follows: TGTGCCAGCAGTTACCGGGACAATCATACGCAGTATTTT. The encoded protein is CASSYRDNHTQYF.

This clonotype was recorded a few times. The V call is TRBV29-1, the J call TRBJ2-1, with D possibly being TRBD2 (6 bases). The CDR3 sequence is 12 residues long. Germline values: CDR1 SQVTM, CDR2 ANQGSEA. V lost 4 bases and J lost 6, with 10 bases in between. The CDR3 nucleotides read TGCAGCGTTGTGGAGGGGCGCAATGAGCAGTTCTTC. Translating it yields CSVVEGRNEQFF.